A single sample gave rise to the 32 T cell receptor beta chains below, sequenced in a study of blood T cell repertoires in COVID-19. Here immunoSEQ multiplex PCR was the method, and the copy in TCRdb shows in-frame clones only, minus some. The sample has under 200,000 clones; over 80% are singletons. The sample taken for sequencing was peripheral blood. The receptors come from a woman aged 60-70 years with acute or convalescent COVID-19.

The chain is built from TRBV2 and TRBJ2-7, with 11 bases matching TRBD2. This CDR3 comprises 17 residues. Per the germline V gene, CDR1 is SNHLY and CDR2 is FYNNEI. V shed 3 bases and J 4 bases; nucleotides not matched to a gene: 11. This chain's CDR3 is CASSDDRGGTSGYEQYF. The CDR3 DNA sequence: TGTGCCAGCAGTGATGATCGGGGGGGGACTAGCGGATACGAGCAGTACTTC.

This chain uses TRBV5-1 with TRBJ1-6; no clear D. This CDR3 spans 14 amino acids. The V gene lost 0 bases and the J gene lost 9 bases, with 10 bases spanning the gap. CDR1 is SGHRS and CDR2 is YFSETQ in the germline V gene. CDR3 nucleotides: TGCGCCAGCAGCTTGGCAGGTTTGCCTTCACCCCTCCACTTT. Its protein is CASSLAGLPSPLHF.

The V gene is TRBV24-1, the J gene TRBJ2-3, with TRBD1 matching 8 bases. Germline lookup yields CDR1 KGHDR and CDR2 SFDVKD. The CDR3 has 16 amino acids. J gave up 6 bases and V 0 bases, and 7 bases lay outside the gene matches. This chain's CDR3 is CATSDLHSGGKDTQYF. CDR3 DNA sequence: TGTGCCACCAGTGATTTGCATTCAGGGGGCAAGGATACGCAGTATTTT.

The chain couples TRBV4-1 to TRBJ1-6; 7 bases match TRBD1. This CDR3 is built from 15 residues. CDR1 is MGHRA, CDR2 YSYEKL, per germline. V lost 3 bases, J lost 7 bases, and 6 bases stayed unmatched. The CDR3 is CASSQARQGNSPLHF. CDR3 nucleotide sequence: TGCGCCAGCAGCCAGGCTAGACAGGGCAATTCACCCCTCCACTTT.

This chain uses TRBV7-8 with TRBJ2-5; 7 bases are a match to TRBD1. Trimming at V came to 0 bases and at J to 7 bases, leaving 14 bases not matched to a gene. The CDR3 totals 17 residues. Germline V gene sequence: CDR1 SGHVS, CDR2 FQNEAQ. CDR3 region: CASSLARGQLLRGTQYF. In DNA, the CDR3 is TGTGCCAGCAGCTTAGCCCGGGGACAGTTACTCCGGGGGACCCAGTACTTC.

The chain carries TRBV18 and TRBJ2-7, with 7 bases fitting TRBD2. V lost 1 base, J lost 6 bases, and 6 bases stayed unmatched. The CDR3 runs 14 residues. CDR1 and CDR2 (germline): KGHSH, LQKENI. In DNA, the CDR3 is TGTGCCAGCTCACCACTAGGTCGGGAGGCCGAGCAGTACTTC. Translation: CASSPLGREAEQYF.

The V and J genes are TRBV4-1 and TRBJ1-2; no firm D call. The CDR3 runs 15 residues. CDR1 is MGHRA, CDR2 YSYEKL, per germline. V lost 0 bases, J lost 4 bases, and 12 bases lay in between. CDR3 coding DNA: TGCGCCAGCAGCCAAGACATTATCAGTGTCTATGGCTACACCTTC. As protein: CASSQDIISVYGYTF.

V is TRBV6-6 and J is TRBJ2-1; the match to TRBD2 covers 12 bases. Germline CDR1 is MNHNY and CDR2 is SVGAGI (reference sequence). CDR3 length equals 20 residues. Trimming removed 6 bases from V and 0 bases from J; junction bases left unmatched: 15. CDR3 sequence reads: CASSVQGLAGPGVSYNEQFF. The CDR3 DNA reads TGTGCCAGCAGCGTTCAAGGACTAGCGGGACCGGGCGTCTCCTACAATGAGCAGTTCTTC.

The CDR3 is CASSSVWDRGYGYTF. CDR3 bases: TGTGCCAGCAGTTCGGTTTGGGACAGGGGATACGGCTACACCTTC. The chain employs TRBV6-2 or TRBV6-3 and TRBJ1-2; 10 nucleotides align to TRBD1. The CDR3 runs to 15 residues. J lost 8 bases, V lost 4 bases, and 10 bases had no gene match. Per germline, CDR1 MNHEY and CDR2 SVGEGT.

The CDR3 reads CASSLERVGTDTQYF. The CDR3 region has the DNA TGCGCCAGCAGCTTGGAGAGGGTTGGCACAGATACGCAGTATTTT. The chain carries TRBV5-1 and TRBJ2-3; possibly TRBD2 for D (5 bases). CDR1 is SGHRS and CDR2 is YFSETQ in the germline V gene. The CDR3 contains 15 residues. The germline V and J ends were trimmed by 0 bases and 1 base, with 9 bases remaining between them.

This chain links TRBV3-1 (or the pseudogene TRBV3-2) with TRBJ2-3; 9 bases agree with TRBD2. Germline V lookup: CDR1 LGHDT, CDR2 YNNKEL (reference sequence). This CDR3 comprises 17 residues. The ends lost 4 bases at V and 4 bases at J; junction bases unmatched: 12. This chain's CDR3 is CASSPTMLAGRADTQYF. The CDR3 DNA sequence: TGTGCCAGCAGCCCTACCATGCTAGCGGGGAGGGCAGATACGCAGTATTTT.

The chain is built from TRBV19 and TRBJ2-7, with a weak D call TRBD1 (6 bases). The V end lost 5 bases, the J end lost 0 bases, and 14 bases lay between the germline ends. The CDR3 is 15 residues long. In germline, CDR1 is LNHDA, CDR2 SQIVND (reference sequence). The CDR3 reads CASSSNTGSSYEQYF. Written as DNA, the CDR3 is TGTGCCAGTAGTTCTAATACAGGGAGCTCCTACGAGCAGTACTTC. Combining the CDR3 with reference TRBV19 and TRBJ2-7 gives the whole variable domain DGGITQSPKYLFRKEGQNVTLSCEQNLNHDAMYWYRQDPGQGLRLIYYSQIVNDFQKGDIAEGYSVSREKKESFPLTVTSAQKNPTAFYLCASSSNTGSSYEQYFGPGTRLTVT.

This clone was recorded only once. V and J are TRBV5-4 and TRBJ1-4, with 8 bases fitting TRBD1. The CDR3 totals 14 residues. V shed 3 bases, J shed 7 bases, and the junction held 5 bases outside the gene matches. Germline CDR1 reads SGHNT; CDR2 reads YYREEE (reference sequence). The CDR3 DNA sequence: TGTGCCAGCAGCTCTGCAGGGGGCGGTGAAAAACTGTTTTTT. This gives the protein CASSSAGGGEKLFF. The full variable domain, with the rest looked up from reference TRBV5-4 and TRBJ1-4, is ETGVTQSPTHLIKTRGQQVTLRCSSQSGHNTVSWYQQALGQGPQFIFQYYREEENGRGNFPPRFSGLQFPNYSSELNVNALELDDSALYLCASSSAGGGEKLFFGSGTQLSVL.

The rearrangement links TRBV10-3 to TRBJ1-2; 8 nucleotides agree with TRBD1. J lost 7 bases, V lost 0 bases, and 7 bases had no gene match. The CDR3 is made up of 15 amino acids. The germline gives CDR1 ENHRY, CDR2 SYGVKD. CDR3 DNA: TGTGCCATCAGTGAGTCGGACAGGGACATGCGTGGCTACACCTTC. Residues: CAISESDRDMRGYTF.

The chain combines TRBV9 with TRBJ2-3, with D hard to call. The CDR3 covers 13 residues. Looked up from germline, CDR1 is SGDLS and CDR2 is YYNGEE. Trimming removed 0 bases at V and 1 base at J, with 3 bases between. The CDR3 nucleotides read TGTGCCAGCAGCGTAGGAGGCACAGATACGCAGTATTTT. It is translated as CASSVGGTDTQYF.

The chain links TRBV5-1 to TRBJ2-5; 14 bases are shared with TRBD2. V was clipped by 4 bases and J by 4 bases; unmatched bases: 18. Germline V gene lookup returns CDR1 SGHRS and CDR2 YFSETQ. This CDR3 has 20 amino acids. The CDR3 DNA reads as TGCGCCAGCAGCAGATTAGGGACTAGCGGGGGCGTCTCTTCGGGAGAGACCCAGTACTTC. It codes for CASSRLGTSGGVSSGETQYF.

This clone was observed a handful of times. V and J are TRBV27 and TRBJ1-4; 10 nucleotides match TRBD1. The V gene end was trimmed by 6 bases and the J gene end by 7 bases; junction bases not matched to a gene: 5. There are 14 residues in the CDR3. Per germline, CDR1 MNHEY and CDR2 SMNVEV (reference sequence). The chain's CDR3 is CASRVTGGGEKLFF. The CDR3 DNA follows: TGTGCCAGCAGGGTGACAGGGGGCGGTGAAAAACTGTTTTTT.

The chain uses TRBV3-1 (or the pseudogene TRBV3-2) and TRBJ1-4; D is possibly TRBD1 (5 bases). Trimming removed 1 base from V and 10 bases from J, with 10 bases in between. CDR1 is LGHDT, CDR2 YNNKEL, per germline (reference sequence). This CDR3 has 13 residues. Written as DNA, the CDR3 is TGTGCCAGCAGCCAAGTTTGGAGGGGAAAACTGTTTTTT. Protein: CASSQVWRGKLFF.

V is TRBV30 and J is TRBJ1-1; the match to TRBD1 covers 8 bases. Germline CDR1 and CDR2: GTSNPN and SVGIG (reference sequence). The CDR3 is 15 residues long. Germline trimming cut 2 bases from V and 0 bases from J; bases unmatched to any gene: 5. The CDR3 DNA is TGTGCCTGGAGTCCCTTGACAGGGGTGAACACTGAAGCTTTCTTT. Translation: CAWSPLTGVNTEAFF.

The CDR3 region is CASSSGTGFGNTIYF. In nucleotides, the CDR3 is TGCGCCAGCAGCTCCGGCACGGGGTTCGGAAACACCATATATTTT. The chain carries TRBV5-1 and TRBJ1-3; D remains ambiguous. Germline CDR1 SGHRS, CDR2 YFSETQ. The CDR3 has 15 residues. V was pared by 3 bases and J by 4 bases, with 14 bases between.

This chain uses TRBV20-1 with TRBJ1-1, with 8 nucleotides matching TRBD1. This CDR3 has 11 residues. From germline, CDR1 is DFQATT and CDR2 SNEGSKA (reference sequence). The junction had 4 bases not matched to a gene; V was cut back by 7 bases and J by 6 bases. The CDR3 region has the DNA TGCAGTGTGGACAGGGTCTCTGAAGCTTTCTTT. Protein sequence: CSVDRVSEAFF.

CDR3 DNA sequence: TGTGCCAGCCGCACGAGGGACAGAGAAGCTTTCTTT. Protein sequence: CASRTRDREAFF. The genes are TRBV6-1 and TRBJ1-1; TRBD1 matches 7 bases. V dropped 8 bases and J dropped 8; count of bases not matched to a gene: 8. Germline CDR1 MNHNS, CDR2 SASEGT. The CDR3 has 12 residues.

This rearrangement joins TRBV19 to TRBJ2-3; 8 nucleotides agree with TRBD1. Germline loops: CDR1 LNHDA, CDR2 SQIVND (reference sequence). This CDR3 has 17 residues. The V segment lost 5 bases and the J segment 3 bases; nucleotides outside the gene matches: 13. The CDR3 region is CASSGNGRDRLTDTQYF. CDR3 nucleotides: TGTGCCAGTAGTGGGAATGGTAGGGACAGGTTAACAGATACGCAGTATTTT.

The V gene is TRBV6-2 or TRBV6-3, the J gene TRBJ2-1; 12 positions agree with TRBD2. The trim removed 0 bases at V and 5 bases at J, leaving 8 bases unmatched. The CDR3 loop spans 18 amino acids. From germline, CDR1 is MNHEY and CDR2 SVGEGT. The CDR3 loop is CASSYSGRLAGVNNEQFF. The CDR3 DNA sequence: TGTGCCAGCAGTTACTCGGGACGACTAGCGGGGGTCAACAATGAGCAGTTCTTC.

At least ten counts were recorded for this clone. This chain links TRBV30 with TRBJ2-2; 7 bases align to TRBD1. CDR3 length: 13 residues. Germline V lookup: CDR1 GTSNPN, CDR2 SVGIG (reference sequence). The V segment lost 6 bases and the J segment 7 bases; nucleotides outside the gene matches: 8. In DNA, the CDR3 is TGTGCCTGCCGGGACAGATTAATCGGGGAGCTGTTTTTT. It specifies CACRDRLIGELFF. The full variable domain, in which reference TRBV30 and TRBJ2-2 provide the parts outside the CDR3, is SQTIHQWPATLVQPVGSPLSLECTVEGTSNPNLYWYRQAAGRGLQLLFYSVGIGQISSEVPQNLSASRPQDRQFILSSKKLLLSDSGFYLCACRDRLIGELFFGEGSRLTVL.

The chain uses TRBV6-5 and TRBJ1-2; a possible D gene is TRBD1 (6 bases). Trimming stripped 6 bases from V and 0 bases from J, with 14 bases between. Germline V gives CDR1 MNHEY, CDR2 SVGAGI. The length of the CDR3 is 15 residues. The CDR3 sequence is CASRVGTPTNYGYTF. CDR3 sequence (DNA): TGTGCCAGCAGGGTAGGGACACCTACTAACTATGGCTACACCTTC.

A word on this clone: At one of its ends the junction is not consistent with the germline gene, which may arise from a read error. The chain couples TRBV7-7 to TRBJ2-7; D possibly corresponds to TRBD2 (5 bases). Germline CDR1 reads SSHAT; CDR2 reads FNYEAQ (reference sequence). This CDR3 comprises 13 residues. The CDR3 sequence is CASSSGSSGEQYF. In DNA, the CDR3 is TGTGCTAGCAGCTCCGGGTCCTCGGGGGAGCAGTACTTC.

In DNA, the CDR3 is TGTGCCAGCAGGGGACTAGCGGGCTCCCAAGAGACCCAGTACTTC. Protein: CASRGLAGSQETQYF. J is TRBJ2-5 and V is TRBV7-3, with 12 bases matching TRBD2. J was trimmed by 1 base and V by 6 bases; bases with no gene match: 3. CDR3 size: 15 residues. Germline V gene lookup returns CDR1 SGHTA and CDR2 FQGTGA.

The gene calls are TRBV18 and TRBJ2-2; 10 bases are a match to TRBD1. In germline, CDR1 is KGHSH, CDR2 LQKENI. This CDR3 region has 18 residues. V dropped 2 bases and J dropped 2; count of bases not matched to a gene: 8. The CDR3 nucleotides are TGTGCCAGCTCACCATTGTACGGGACAGGGGTAAACACCGGGGAGCTGTTTTTT. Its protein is CASSPLYGTGVNTGELFF.

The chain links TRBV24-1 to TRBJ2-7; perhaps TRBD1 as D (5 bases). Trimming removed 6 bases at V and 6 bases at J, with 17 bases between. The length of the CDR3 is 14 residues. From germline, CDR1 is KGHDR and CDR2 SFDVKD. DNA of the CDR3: TGTGCCACCAGTCCTGGACCTGAAGGGGTCGAGCAGTACTTC. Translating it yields CATSPGPEGVEQYF.

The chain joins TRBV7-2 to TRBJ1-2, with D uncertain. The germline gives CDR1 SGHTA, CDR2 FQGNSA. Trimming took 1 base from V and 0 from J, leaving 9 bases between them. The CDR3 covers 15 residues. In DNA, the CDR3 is TGTGCCAGCAGCTTAGTCGGCGGCGCTAACTATGGCTACACCTTC. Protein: CASSLVGGANYGYTF.

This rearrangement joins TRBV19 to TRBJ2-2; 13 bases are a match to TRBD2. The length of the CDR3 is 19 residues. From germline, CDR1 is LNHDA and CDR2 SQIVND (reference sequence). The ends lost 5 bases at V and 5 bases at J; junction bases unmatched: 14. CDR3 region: CASSSNPLAGGPRTGELFF. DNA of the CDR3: TGTGCCAGTAGTTCTAACCCACTAGCGGGGGGGCCGAGGACCGGGGAGCTGTTTTTT.